This T cell receptor beta chain is drawn from a study of beta chain features in type 1 diabetes. Across the whole study: Investigators examined some 100,000,000 sorted cells across all samples.

Of the isolated RNA, all was reverse transcribed, and so the sequenced material was expressed TCRB transcripts. Assay: immunoSEQ multiplex PCR; the TCRdb copy retains only in-frame clones and omits some. The sample lists about 40,000 clones; 45% to 50% were seen once. Central memory, naive, regulatory and stem cell-like memory CD4+ cells were sorted by CD45RO/CCR7/CD25/CD127/CD95/CD27. This clone was picked up a small number of times. The antigen is undetermined. Trimming cost V 2 bases and J 5 bases, with 11 bases left between them. Germline assignment: CDR1 LGHNA and CDR2 YNFKEQ. The CDR3 is 14 residues long. General study findings and limits: All four CD4+ subsets of Type 1 diabetes patients contained TCRB CDR3s that were moderately but significantly shorter. More deletions and fewer insertions at VDJ junctions were seen in type 1 diabetes patients.

The sequence was obtained from a woman aged 18-29 years in good health. Sequenced material: central memory CD4+ T cells from blood. This rearrangement joins TRBV4-2 to TRBJ2-3; D is possibly TRBD1 (5 bases). CDR3 nucleotides: TGTGCCAGCAGCCAATGGGGCACGATAGATACGCAGTATTTT. Translating it yields CASSQWGTIDTQYF.